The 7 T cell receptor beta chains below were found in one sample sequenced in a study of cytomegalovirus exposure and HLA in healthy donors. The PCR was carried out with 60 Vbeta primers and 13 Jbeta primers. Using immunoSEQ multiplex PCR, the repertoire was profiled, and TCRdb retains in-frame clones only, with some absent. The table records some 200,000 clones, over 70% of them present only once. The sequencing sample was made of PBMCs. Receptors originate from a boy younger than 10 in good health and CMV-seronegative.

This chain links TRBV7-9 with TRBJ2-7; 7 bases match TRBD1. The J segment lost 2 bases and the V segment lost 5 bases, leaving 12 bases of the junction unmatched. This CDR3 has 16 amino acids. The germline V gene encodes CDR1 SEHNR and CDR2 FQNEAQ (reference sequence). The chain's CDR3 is CASSPNSGTVTYEQYF. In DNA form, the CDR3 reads TGTGCCAGCAGCCCTAACTCCGGGACAGTAACCTACGAGCAGTACTTC.

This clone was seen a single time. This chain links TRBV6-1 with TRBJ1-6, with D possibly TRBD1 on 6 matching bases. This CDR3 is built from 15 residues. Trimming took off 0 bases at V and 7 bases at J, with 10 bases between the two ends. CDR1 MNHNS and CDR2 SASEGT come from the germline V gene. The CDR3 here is CASSEAGGGNSPLHF. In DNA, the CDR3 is TGTGCCAGCAGTGAAGCAGGGGGAGGGAATTCACCCCTCCACTTT.

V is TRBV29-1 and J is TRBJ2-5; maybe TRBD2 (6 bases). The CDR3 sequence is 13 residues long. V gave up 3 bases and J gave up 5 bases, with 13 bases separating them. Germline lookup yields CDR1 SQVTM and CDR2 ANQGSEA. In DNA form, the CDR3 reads TGCAGCGTTGATTGGGACTTGCGGGAGACCCAGTACTTC. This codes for CSVDWDLRETQYF.

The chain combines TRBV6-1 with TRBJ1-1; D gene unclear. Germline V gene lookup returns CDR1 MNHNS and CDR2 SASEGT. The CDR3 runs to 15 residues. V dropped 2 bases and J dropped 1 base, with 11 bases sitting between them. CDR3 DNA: TGTGCCAGCAGTGAATCCCCGGTGAGGAACACTGAAGCTTTCTTT. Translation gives CASSESPVRNTEAFF.

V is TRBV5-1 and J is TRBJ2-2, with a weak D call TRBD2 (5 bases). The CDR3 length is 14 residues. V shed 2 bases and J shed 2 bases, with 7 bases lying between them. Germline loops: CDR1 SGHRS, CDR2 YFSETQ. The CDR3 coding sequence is TGCGCCAGCAGCTTAGACTACAACACCGGGGAGCTGTTTTTT. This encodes CASSLDYNTGELFF. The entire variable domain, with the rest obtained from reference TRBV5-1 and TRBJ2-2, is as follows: KAGVTQTPRYLIKTRGQQVTLSCSPISGHRSVSWYQQTPGQGLQFLFEYFSETQRNKGNFPGRFSGRQFSNSRSEMNVSTLELGDSALYLCASSLDYNTGELFFGEGSRLTVL.

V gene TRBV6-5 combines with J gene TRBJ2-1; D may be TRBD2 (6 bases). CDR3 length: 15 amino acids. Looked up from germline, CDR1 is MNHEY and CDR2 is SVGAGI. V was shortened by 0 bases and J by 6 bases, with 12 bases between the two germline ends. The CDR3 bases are TGTGCCAGCAGTTACTCTTGGGGGGTGGGCAATGAGCAGTTCTTC. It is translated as CASSYSWGVGNEQFF.

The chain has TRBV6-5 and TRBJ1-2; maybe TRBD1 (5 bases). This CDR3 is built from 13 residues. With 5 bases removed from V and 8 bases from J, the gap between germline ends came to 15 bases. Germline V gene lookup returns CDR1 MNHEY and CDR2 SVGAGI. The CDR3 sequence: CASSPRREGGYTF. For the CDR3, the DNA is TGTGCCAGCAGTCCGCGCAGGGAAGGGGGCTACACCTTC.